What follows are 18 T cell receptor beta chains derived from one specimen sequenced in a study of T cell responses to AZD1222 COVID-19 vaccine (dated by TCRdb to the early 2020s). The time point tag for this specimen amounts to: about 28 days (+/-7) after the second vaccine dose. The protocol used for the library was the immunoSEQ multiplex PCR assay. TCRdb obtained this table from immuneACCESS and retained in-frame rearrangements with V and J assigned. These tables miss some clones; where compared with another copy, unresolved V genes account for less than half of the shortfall, and the remainder is unexplained. This sample comprises around 140,000 clones, 86% of them detected only once. The ten largest clones take up around 5% of the sample. Material: peripheral blood, obtained 28 days after the second AZD1222 dose. The receptors were sampled from an adult who received the AZD1222 COVID-19 vaccine.

The chain is built from TRBV6-5 and TRBJ1-6; D gene ambiguous. The CDR3 runs to 14 residues. V was cut by 8 bases and J by 7 bases, with 15 bases left in between. Per the germline V gene, CDR1 is MNHEY and CDR2 is SVGAGI. In nucleotides, the CDR3 is TGTGCCAGCTGTCGAAAATTGGGAAATTCACCCCTCCACTTT. Its translation: CASCRKLGNSPLHF.

CDR3 sequence: CASSPGWDGKNIQYF. CDR3 DNA sequence: TGTGCCAGCAGCCCGGGCTGGGATGGAAAAAACATTCAGTACTTC. V usage is TRBV7-9 and J usage is TRBJ2-4; no reliable D call. The CDR3 loop spans 15 amino acids. With 5 bases removed from V and 4 bases from J, the gap between germline ends came to 15 bases. Germline V lookup: CDR1 SEHNR, CDR2 FQNEAQ (reference sequence).

The V and J genes are TRBV27 and TRBJ1-2, with 9 bases matching TRBD1. V dropped 6 bases and J dropped 4; count of bases not matched to a gene: 9. Germline V CDR1 and CDR2: MNHEY, SMNVEV (reference sequence). CDR3 length: 15 amino acids. The CDR3 region is CASSRTGGSTYGYTF. The CDR3 DNA reads TGTGCCAGCAGCCGTACAGGGGGCTCTACCTATGGCTACACCTTC.

The chain joins TRBV15 to TRBJ1-2; 11 bases line up with TRBD1. V shed 3 bases, J shed 5 bases, and the junction held 11 bases outside the gene matches. Germline-derived CDR1 and CDR2 are LNHNV and YYDKDF (reference sequence). The length of the CDR3 is 17 residues. The CDR3 coding sequence is TGTGCCACCAGCAGGTTAGGACAGGGGGCTTTATCTTATGGCTACACCTTC. Residues: CATSRLGQGALSYGYTF.

CDR3 in DNA: TGTGCCAGCTCATCCCAAGCCCTCGGGACAGGGACTGAAGCTTTCTTT. Its translation: CASSSQALGTGTEAFF. This rearrangement joins TRBV18 to TRBJ1-1; 9 nucleotides agree with TRBD1. The CDR3 consists of 16 residues. CDR1 is KGHSH and CDR2 is LQKENI in the germline V gene. V shed 5 bases, J shed 5 bases, and the junction held 12 bases outside the gene matches.

The rearrangement uses TRBV18 and TRBJ1-2, with D perhaps TRBD1 (5 bases). Trimming left V 6 bases short and J 6 bases short, with 17 bases between. CDR1 KGHSH and CDR2 LQKENI come from the germline V gene. This CDR3 comprises 14 residues. The CDR3 nucleotides read TGTGCCAGCTCGCCGGGGAGCGGGGGGAATGGCTACACCTTC. Its translation is CASSPGSGGNGYTF.

The chain recombines TRBV24-1 with TRBJ2-1; D perhaps matches TRBD2 (6 bases). Between the trimmed V and J ends, which lost 9 bases and 6 bases, there was a span of 23 bases. Germline-derived CDR1 and CDR2 are KGHDR and SFDVKD. The CDR3 spans 16 residues. CDR3 sequence (DNA): TGTGCCACCGGGACTTTGGGGCGATCCGGGTCCAATGAGCAGTTCTTC. Amino acid sequence: CATGTLGRSGSNEQFF.

The chain couples TRBV18 to TRBJ2-1, with 14 nucleotides matching TRBD2. The CDR3 is 18 residues long. The V gene end was trimmed by 0 bases and the J gene end by 1 base; junction bases not matched to a gene: 2. CDR1 is KGHSH and CDR2 is LQKENI in the germline V gene. CDR3 coding DNA: TGTGCCAGCTCACCACCGGGACTAGCGGGAGCATCCTACAATGAGCAGTTCTTC. It translates to CASSPPGLAGASYNEQFF.

The chain combines TRBV7-8 with TRBJ1-3; no clear D. The CDR3 runs 16 residues. V lost 5 bases to trimming and J lost 0 bases, with 14 bases between them. Germline V lookup: CDR1 SGHVS, CDR2 FQNEAQ. CDR3 bases: TGTGCCAGCAGCCAGCGATCCCCAGGCTCTGGAAACACCATATATTTT. Its protein product is CASSQRSPGSGNTIYF.

The chain combines TRBV21-1 with TRBJ1-2. TRBV21-1 is a pseudogene locus. The CDR3 length is 12 residues. The CDR3 spells CASRGPSMGYTF. Here the CDR3 DNA reads TGTGCCAGCAGGGGACCGAGCATGGGCTACACCTTC.

V usage is TRBV30 and J usage is TRBJ1-6; D gene unclear. This CDR3 comprises 14 residues. The germline V gene has CDR1 GTSNPN and CDR2 SVGIG (reference sequence). Trimming pared 0 bases from V and 10 bases from J, leaving 13 bases between. Written as DNA, the CDR3 is TGTGCCTGGAGTGTAGAGGGCGCGCGGTCACCCCTCCACTTT. It translates to CAWSVEGARSPLHF.

CDR3 DNA: TGTGCCAGCAGCGCCCGACTAGCTGCCGGGGAGCTGTTTTTT. Protein sequence: CASSARLAAGELFF. The chain joins TRBV7-9 to TRBJ2-2; 7 nucleotides agree with TRBD2. This CDR3 contains 14 residues. Germline-derived CDR1 and CDR2 are SEHNR and FQNEAQ (reference sequence). Trimming cost V 5 bases and J 6 bases; bases outside gene matches: 6. The variable domain in full, with the rest retrieved from reference TRBV7-9 and TRBJ2-2, is DTGVSQNPRHKITKRGQNVTFRCDPISEHNRLYWYRQTLGQGPEFLTYFQNEAQLEKSRLLSDRFSAERPKGSFSTLEIQRTEQGDSAMYLCASSARLAAGELFFGEGSRLTVL.

The chain employs TRBV27 and TRBJ2-7; the D gene is possibly TRBD1 (5 bases). The V end was cut by 5 bases, the J end by 3 bases, with 14 bases between. Germline loops: CDR1 MNHEY, CDR2 SMNVEV (reference sequence). The CDR3 sequence is 14 residues long. CDR3 amino acids: CASSPQDRVYEQYF. The CDR3 DNA follows: TGTGCCAGCAGTCCCCAAGACAGAGTCTACGAGCAGTACTTC.

V usage is TRBV27 and J usage is TRBJ2-2, with D tentatively TRBD1 or TRBD2 (5 bases each). Between the trimmed V and J ends, which lost 7 bases and 2 bases, there was a span of 17 bases. The length of the CDR3 is 16 residues. Germline CDR1 reads MNHEY; CDR2 reads SMNVEV (reference sequence). CDR3 amino acids: CASKTGQVFNTGELFF. Written as DNA, the CDR3 is TGTGCCAGCAAAACGGGGCAGGTCTTTAACACCGGGGAGCTGTTTTTT.

The chain couples TRBV20-1 to TRBJ1-1; D call uncertain. Deletions cut 3 bases from V and 1 base from J, with 12 bases between. This CDR3 is 14 amino acids long. Per germline, CDR1 DFQATT and CDR2 SNEGSKA (reference sequence). CDR3 residues: CSASRAGGNTEAFF. Here the CDR3 DNA reads TGCAGTGCTAGTCGGGCAGGCGGGAACACTGAAGCTTTCTTT.

The chain combines TRBV11-1 with TRBJ1-2; TRBD1 matches at 9 bases. V lost 5 bases, J lost 2 bases, and 9 bases stayed unmatched. Germline V gene sequence: CDR1 SGHAT, CDR2 FQDESV (reference sequence). This CDR3 contains 16 residues. The CDR3 bases are TGTGCCAGCAGCACCAGTCCCGGGACAGGGAACTATGGCTACACCTTC. Encoded protein: CASSTSPGTGNYGYTF.

This chain connects TRBV24-1 to TRBJ2-3; 9 nucleotides match TRBD2. With 12 bases clipped from V and 2 bases from J, the junction kept 5 bases outside the gene matches. CDR1 is KGHDR and CDR2 is SFDVKD in the germline V gene. The CDR3 is 13 amino acids. CDR3 coding DNA: TGTGCCGCTGCTAGCGGGAACACAGATACGCAGTATTTT. It yields the protein CAAASGNTDTQYF.

This chain uses TRBV10-3 with TRBJ1-3; D possibly corresponds to TRBD1 (6 bases). The CDR3 has 19 amino acids. The germline CDR1 and CDR2 sequences are ENHRY and SYGVKD. Trimming left V 1 base short and J 0 bases short, with 19 bases between. The CDR3 sequence is CAISEFGGQQSFSGNTIYF. The CDR3 DNA follows: TGTGCCATCAGTGAGTTTGGTGGACAGCAGTCCTTCTCTGGAAACACCATATATTTT.